This T cell receptor (beta chain) comes out of a study of response to subunit inactivated influenza vaccine. This clonotype was picked up a small number of times. The antigen is not known. A single record per CDR3 protein comes from TCRdb applying MiXCR to the RT-PCR reads. The sample records 500,000 to 750,000 distinct CDR3 sequences, around 15% being singletons. Study-wide results and limits: Few additional T cells are recruited per seasonal influenza vaccination, authors suggested.

CDR3 length: 12 residues. Trimming stripped 3 bases from V and 6 bases from J, with 8 bases between. This TCR came from a man between 50 and 59 years old who received an inactivated influenza vaccine. The sample consisted of PBMCs from blood, taken 11 to 12 days after vaccination. The rearrangement links TRBV12-3 or TRBV12-4 to TRBJ1-2; D is ambiguous. Written as DNA, the CDR3 is TGTGCCAGCAGTTTCCCAGGACATGGCTACACCTTC. This codes for CASSFPGHGYTF.